Sequencing of this T cell receptor beta chain was carried out in a study of CD8+ T cells in alopecia areata. About the study: Each of the treated patients was given oral tofacitinib, 5 to 10 mg twice daily, for moderate-to-severe alopecia areata. General observations from the study: Persistence during tofacitinib was seen for many expanded lesional clones in scalp and blood.

CDR3 length: 13 amino acids. The V end was cut by 3 bases, the J end by 0 bases, with 5 bases between. Looked up from germline, CDR1 is SNHLY and CDR2 is FYNNEI. Treatment specified: oral pan-JAK inhibitor, 5-10 mg twice daily. Comments on this clone: What it binds is unknown. This specimen includes other DNA sequences encoding the same CDR3.

RNA, once extracted, was reverse transcribed into cDNA for use as the sequencing template. Repertoires were generated with immunoSEQ multiplex PCR, while TCRdb's copy carries only in-frame clones and drops some. Among about 210,000 clones listed, 66% were seen once. This receptor was taken from a human donor with alopecia areata. Sample: CD4+ T cells sorted from blood, taken around week 44, from a patient treated with tofacitinib. The chain recombines TRBV2 with TRBJ1-1; D is undetermined. CDR3 sequence: CASSDRVNTEAFF. The CDR3 DNA follows: TGTGCCAGCAGTGACCGGGTGAACACTGAAGCTTTCTTT.